This T cell receptor beta chain was found in a study of blood T cell repertoires in COVID-19. Study in general: COVID-19 samples collected from the United States, Italy and Spain covered acute and convalescent phases. Sample material is recorded as cDNA or gDNA derived from T cells, B-cell-depleted T cells, or PBMCs.

The J segment lost 10 bases and the V segment lost 4 bases, leaving 6 bases of the junction unmatched. From germline, CDR1 is MNHNY and CDR2 SVGAGI (reference sequence). This CDR3 has 15 amino acids. In the original workflow: The authors estimated nucleated cell counts from reference gene primer amplification. Some clones are missing from TCRdb's copy, which holds only in-frame ones; the method was immunoSEQ multiplex PCR. V and J calls and clone size are those listed in that table; D and trimming were worked out from the DNA. The data show just under 40,000 clones, with 79% seen just once and approximately 23% held by the top ten.

V is TRBV6-6 and J is TRBJ2-1; TRBD2 matches at 14 bases. The clonotype comes from a man between 65 and 79 years old with acute or convalescent COVID-19. The sample consisted of peripheral blood. The CDR3 DNA follows: TGTGCCAGCAGTTCCCGACTAGCGGGAGGGGGAGAGCAGTTCTTC. This sequence encodes CASSSRLAGGGEQFF.